The TCR beta chain under discussion was sequenced for a study of T cells in Graves' hyperthyroidism and ophthalmopathy. The length of the CDR3 is 16 residues. Trimming pared 6 bases from V and 0 bases from J, leaving 15 bases between. Looked up from germline, CDR1 is SEHNR and CDR2 is FQNEAQ (reference sequence). Turning to this clonotype: The antigen is unknown. Lacking the conserved final phenylalanine or tryptophan, this CDR3 likely reflects a read error.

Authors of the study amplified TCR beta CDR3 regions from RNA transcripts. In the first-round RT-PCR of the TCR CDR3, the HTBI primer set was used. TCRdb re-called the multiplex PCR reads through MiXCR, storing one row per CDR3 protein. The sample includes roughly 35,000 distinct CDR3 sequences, roughly half seen only once; the top ten take 25%. Study-wide points: Ophthalmopathy was distinguished from stable hyperthyroidism by 13 V-J signatures.

Each 10 ml fresh peripheral blood draw supplied the PBMCs. The specimen sequenced was blood. The sequence came from a woman in her thirties or forties with Graves' ophthalmopathy. The chain recombines TRBV7-9 with TRBJ1-5, with D tentatively TRBD1 (6 bases). DNA of the CDR3: TGTGCCAGCAGTTTTCGGACAGAGGGTAGCAATCAGCCCCAGCATTCT. Protein product: CASSFRTEGSNQPQHS.